This T cell receptor (beta chain) comes out of a study of OX40 agonist ivuxolimab in advanced cancers. For the study at large: Patients were dosed intravenously with ivuxolimab at 0.01 to 10 mg/kg every 2 weeks. Whole-study results and caveats: Antigen specificity remained undetermined for the expanded peripheral T cells.

Libraries were prepared by immunoSEQ multiplex PCR; TCRdb keeps only in-frame clonotypes and omits some of them. The sample has approximately 28,000 clones; more than 70% are singletons. The V end was cut by 4 bases, the J end by 0 bases, with 4 bases between. CDR3 length: 12 amino acids. CDR1 MNHEY and CDR2 SVGAGI come from the germline V gene. Worth noting for this clone: The antigen is not known.

The receptor's source is an adult with an advanced solid tumor such as melanoma, head and neck, liver or kidney cancer. The chain joins TRBV6-5 to TRBJ2-7, with D unresolved. The input for sequencing was CD4+ or CD8+ T cells sorted from blood, taken in a trial of the OX40 agonist ivuxolimab. CDR3 region: CASSWASYEQYF. The CDR3 DNA follows: TGTGCCAGCAGTTGGGCCTCCTACGAGCAGTACTTC.